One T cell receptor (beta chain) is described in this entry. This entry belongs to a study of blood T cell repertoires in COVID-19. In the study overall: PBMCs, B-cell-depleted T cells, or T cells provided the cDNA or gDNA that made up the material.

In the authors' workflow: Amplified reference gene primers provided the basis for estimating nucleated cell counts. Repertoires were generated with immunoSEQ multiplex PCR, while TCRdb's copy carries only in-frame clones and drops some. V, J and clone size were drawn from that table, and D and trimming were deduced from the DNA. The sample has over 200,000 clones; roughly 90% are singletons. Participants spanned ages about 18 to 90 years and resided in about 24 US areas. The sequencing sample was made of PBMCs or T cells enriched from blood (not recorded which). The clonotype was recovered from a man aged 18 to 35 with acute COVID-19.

CDR3 region: CASSHEDRARTDTQYF. The CDR3 DNA reads as TGTGCCAGCAGCCATGAGGACAGGGCTAGGACAGATACGCAGTATTTT. The V call is TRBV6-2 or TRBV6-3, the J call TRBJ2-3; 8 bases agree with TRBD1. J lost 3 bases, V lost 6 bases, and 11 bases had no gene match. Germline-derived CDR1 and CDR2 are MNHEY and SVGEGT. This CDR3 comprises 16 residues.